This T cell receptor (beta chain) was captured by sequencing in a study of naive and memory T cell subsets. Study outcomes and limitations: TCR transcript changes with activation or differentiation may affect this RNA method.

An oligonucleotide containing a UMI was ligated to the 3' end of TCR cDNA. Whole blood, 2.5 ml, came from adult healthy volunteers. Unsorted total RNA, about 1 to 1000 ng, was DNase treated before reverse transcription. The length of the CDR3 is 14 residues. V was trimmed by 3 bases and J by 4 bases, leaving 13 bases between them. Germline lookup yields CDR1 KGHSH and CDR2 LQKENI. The table lists this clonotype with a count of one. Its specificity is unknown. Amplification of ligated cDNA took four PCR rounds with SP2 and nested alpha and beta constant primers. For blood and skin samples, reverse transcription used TCR alpha and beta constant primers. Via MiXCR, TCRdb re-called the 5' RACE reads, giving one row per CDR3 protein. Of more than 55,000 distinct CDR3 sequences in the sample, around 8% were seen once.

This clonotype originated in a female donor in good health. The J gene is TRBJ2-7, the V gene TRBV18; the D is unclear. DNA of the CDR3: TGTGCCAGCTCACCGAATGGGGTTCGATACGAGCAGTACTTC. Translation: CASSPNGVRYEQYF.